This entry features one T cell receptor beta chain sequence. Its antigen is still unknown. This sample was taken from a study of post-analysis software for immune sequencing data. Study background: Relapsing-remitting, secondary progressive and progressive-relapsing multiple sclerosis were all included among the disease courses.

The library was made from cDNA and included unique molecular identifiers. When roughly 0.85 to 11 million T cells were used, they gave approximately 530,000 cDNA molecules. TCRdb recomputed calls from the PCR reads with MiXCR, one row per CDR3 protein. The profile shows about 820,000 distinct CDR3 sequences, roughly half of them singletons. General study results and limits: The authors found that F measure strongly co-clustered same-batch samples. Comparison of patients with controls showed five TRBV segments more frequent in patients, TRBV5-6, TRBV5-1 and TRBV20-1 among them. Compared against controls, patients with multiple sclerosis displayed significantly lower normalized Chao1 diversity.

The CDR3 totals 14 residues. CDR1 is DFQATT and CDR2 is SNEGSKA in the germline V gene (reference sequence). Trimming removed 3 bases from V and 4 bases from J; junction bases left unmatched: 3. Sequencing was carried out using blood. The chain has TRBV20-1 and TRBJ1-1, with 12 positions matching TRBD1. The TCR originated in a girl between 10 and 17 years old with multiple sclerosis. CDR3 amino acids: CSARGTGGSTEAFF. CDR3 DNA: TGCAGTGCTAGGGGGACAGGGGGCTCCACTGAAGCTTTCTTT.